Given below is one T cell receptor beta chain in context. Arm-PCR of CDR3 regions with iRepertoire HTBI primers generated TCR beta libraries. TCRdb redid the calling of the multiplex PCR reads with MiXCR, one entry per CDR3 protein. Of about 440,000 distinct CDR3 sequences listed, approximately 16% are singletons. The data stem from a study of regulatory T cells in long-lasting Graves disease. Trimming pared 2 bases from V and 11 bases from J, leaving 21 bases between. Germline V gene data show CDR1 as DFQATT and CDR2 as SNEGSKA (reference sequence). This CDR3 has 14 amino acids. Time point meaning: newly diagnosed GD, antithyroid drugs for less than 3 months. Generation of the TCR library employed RNA extracted from PBMCs. These data also formed part of another study, on T cells in Graves' hyperthyroidism and ophthalmopathy.

The sample in question was peripheral blood mononuclear cells (PBMCs), obtained at new diagnosis, from a patient treated with antithyroid drugs. This rearrangement joins TRBV20-1 to TRBJ2-5; D perhaps matches TRBD2 (5 bases). This receptor was obtained from a woman younger than 30 with Graves disease. The DNA of the CDR3 is TGCAGTGCTAGAATAAGTCAAGGCGGGTTTGAGCAGTACTTC. Translation gives CSARISQGGFEQYF.